This T cell receptor (beta chain) was obtained from a study of blood T cell repertoires in COVID-19. In the study overall: Nucleic acid was either cDNA or gDNA, and it came from T cells, B-cell-depleted T cells, or PBMCs.

CDR1 is SNHLY and CDR2 is FYNNEI in the germline V gene. V lost 8 bases, J lost 0 bases, and 17 bases lay in between. CDR3 length equals 16 residues. Measured with immunoSEQ multiplex PCR; TCRdb has only the in-frame clones, and not every one. This sample has roughly 110,000 clones, with 84% found just once. The V call is TRBV2, the J call TRBJ1-3; D is ambiguous. The sequenced material came from peripheral blood. The TCR comes from a woman aged 55-70 years with acute or convalescent COVID-19. The CDR3 DNA is TGTGCCAGCCGGGGAGGGAACCACTTCTCTGGAAACACCATATATTTT. Residues: CASRGGNHFSGNTIYF. The full variable domain, rest sourced from reference TRBV2 and TRBJ1-3, is EPEVTQTPSHQVTQMGQEVILRCVPISNHLYFYWYRQILGQKVEFLVSFYNNEISEKSEIFDDQFSVERPDGSNFTLKIRSTKLEDSAMYFCASRGGNHFSGNTIYFGEGSWLTVV.